This T cell receptor (beta chain) is from a study of T cell responses to AZD1222 COVID-19 vaccine (dated by TCRdb to the early 2020s). With regard to the full study: TCR sequencing covered approximately 230 trial participants: around 210 given two doses of AZD1222 and 26 given two doses of MenACWY control vaccine. Trial participants were enrolled by age into subgroups of 18-55, 56-69 and 70-plus years, and roughly 150, 30 and 60 TCR-sequenced participants, respectively, were included in these subgroups.

Points the paper makes about the study in general: CD4 TCRs associated with the vaccine covered the entire spike protein, and the dominant responses were in regions 160-218 and 743-854. After two AZD1222 doses, spike-specific TCR breadth and depth were significantly higher than at day 0 and than in MenACWY recipients. Conclusions about previously exposed vaccinees are limited, since just six AZD1222 recipients were seropositive for SARS-CoV-2 at baseline. The 56-69-year group was small, and its depth increase did not reach significance, likely because of low power. No day 14 peak-response samples were available, so repertoires were characterized only after the peak T cell response. Nearly half of unique spike-specific TCRs reportedly recognized epitopes outside regions mutated in the B.1.351 and B.1.1.7 variants. Participants were mostly white British, with more females than males. The authors suggested clonal diversity may have been underestimated.

The CDR3 regions of human TCRbeta chains were analyzed by immunosequencing. The authors' pipeline ran thus. TCRs in the repertoires were compared against a reference library of SARS-CoV-2-specific TCRs that had been generated with the MIRA antigen-specificity platform. Breadth meant the fraction of unique TCRs that were SARS-CoV-2-associated, whereas depth meant the fraction of total T cells that were SARS-CoV-2-associated. Using the MIRA data, each spike-specific TCR was assigned both to the spike region to which the TCR was reactive and to a CD4 or CD8 class. Log10-transformed breadth and depth values were compared by one-way ANOVA with Sidak's multiple comparisons tests. The clones in this table, taken by TCRdb from immuneACCESS, are in-frame only. Not every clone is retained; where verified, under half of the shortfall comes from an unresolved V gene, and the cause of the rest is unknown. The V and J calls and clone size are taken from that table; D and trimming were inferred from the DNA. The sample table records tens of thousands of clones; 90% to 95% of these occur just once. Clones ranked in the top ten supply around 2.9% of the sample.

This clone came up once. No cognate antigen has been identified for it. The input lacks base qualities; no much larger clone sits a single base away. The germline ends are 5 bases apart after V is trimmed by 2 bases and J by 7 bases. CDR1 and CDR2 are drawn from the germline V gene: MNHEY, SVGAGI. Reading from cysteine to phenylalanine, the CDR3 counts 11 amino acids. Of the read, only the CDR3 DNA is kept; its 33 bases are in frame from base 1. What this sample's time point label stands for: about 28 days (+/-7) after the second vaccine dose. AZD1222 recipients with second doses at about 4 weeks or about 12 weeks were pooled, because spike-specific TCR depth and breadth did not differ between schedules. Samples from vaccinated people were obtained from the UK trials COV001 and COV002, which included a single-blind randomized controlled phase 2/3 trial of AZD1222 (ChAdOx1 nCoV-19) in healthy adults. Trial participant PBMC samples were collected at day 0 and day 28 after the second dose for TCRbeta chain sequencing.

The chain was built from TRBV6-5 and TRBJ1-2, with the D gene uncertain. This sequence originates from an adult who received the AZD1222 COVID-19 vaccine. Sequencing used peripheral blood, obtained 28 days after the second AZD1222 dose. At the DNA level, the sequence is TGTGCCAGCAGTTACGAGGGTGGCTACACCTTC. Translated, this gives CASSYEGGYTF.